These T cell receptor beta chains were read from a single sample in a study of cytomegalovirus exposure and HLA in healthy donors. The assay was immunoSEQ multiplex PCR, and TCRdb's table has in-frame clones only and misses some. The repertoire holds about 200,000 clones, with approximately 85% as singletons. Sequencing was performed on PBMCs. The receptors stem from a woman aged 40 to 50 in good health and CMV-seronegative. The CDR3 runs from the conserved cysteine through the conserved F or W. D genes are given only for firm matches. Clone size is not always given. Where it is, it says once, few, many or a class for expanded clones.

d_call	clone_size	v_call	j_call	cdr3_nt	cdr3_aa
TRBD1	-	TRBV2	TRBJ2-7	TGTGCCAGCAGTGTGGGGACAGGAATAGGCGAGCAGTACTTC	CASSVGTGIGEQYF
TRBD1	-	TRBV7-8	TRBJ1-2	TGTGCCAGCAGCTTAGGACAGGGTAGCTATGGCTACACCTTC	CASSLGQGSYGYTF
-	-	TRBV9	TRBJ2-1	TGTGCCAGCAGCCTTGGTGCGGGTGTGCGGGAGCAGTTCTTC	CASSLGAGVREQFF
TRBD1	-	TRBV7-2	TRBJ2-6	TGTGCCAGCAGCTATGGACAGGGGGCCAGCTCTGGGGCCAACGTCCTGACTTTC	CASSYGQGASSGANVLTF
TRBD2	few	TRBV4-1	TRBJ2-7	TGCGCCAGCAGCCAAGGGGTAGCGGGAGTTAGGGCCTACGAGCAGTACTTC	CASSQGVAGVRAYEQYF
TRBD1	-	TRBV6-6	TRBJ2-2	TGTGCCAGCAGCCCCCGACAGGGGTTTAGCGGGGAGCTGTTTTTT	CASSPRQGFSGELFF
TRBD1	-	TRBV29-1	TRBJ1-3	TGCAGCGCAGGGGGAGGATTGGCTGGAAACACCATATATTTT	CSAGGGLAGNTIYF
-	-	TRBV12-5	TRBJ1-5	TGTGCTAGTGGTTTGATAGTCGACAGGAACTTTTTGTGGCCCCAGCATTTT	CASGLIVDRNFLWPQHF
TRBD2	-	TRBV28	TRBJ2-2	TGTGCCAGCAGCAAGGGACTAGCGGGGAGAGGCACCGGGGAGCTGTTTTTT	CASSKGLAGRGTGELFF
-	-	TRBV27	TRBJ1-3	TGTGCCAGCAGTTTGGCAGGGACTGGAAACACCATATATTTT	CASSLAGTGNTIYF
-	-	TRBV5-4	TRBJ2-3	TGTGCCAGCAGCTTGGCTCTAGAGGGCACAGATACGCAGTATTTT	CASSLALEGTDTQYF
-	-	TRBV7-9	TRBJ1-2	TGTGCCAGCAGCCCCTCCAACCCACGGGGTAGCTATGGCTACACCTTC	CASSPSNPRGSYGYTF
TRBD2	once	TRBV27	TRBJ2-7	TGTGCCAGCAGTTTGGTTTCTAGCGGGGCTCCCTACGAGCGGTACTTC	CASSLVSSGAPYERYF
TRBD2	-	TRBV6-6	TRBJ2-2	TGTGCCACCGGTAGGGGACTAGATAGGCGGATCGGGGAGCTGTTTTTT	CATGRGLDRRIGELFF